Each of the 28 T cell receptor beta chains below was sequenced from the same sample in a study of CD8+ T cells in alopecia areata. The sequencing template was cDNA reverse transcribed from extracted RNA. Assay used: immunoSEQ multiplex PCR; TCRdb lists only in-frame clones, some missing. In the table there are approximately 170,000 clones, 50% to 65% of which are singletons. Treatment denoted: oral pan-JAK inhibitor, 5-10 mg twice daily. Specimen: CD4+ T cells sorted from blood, collected at week 24, from a patient treated with tofacitinib. These receptor sequences come from a human donor with alopecia areata.

This chain uses TRBV10-2 with TRBJ1-1; D call uncertain. Deletions cut 3 bases from V and 6 bases from J, with 14 bases between. CDR1 and CDR2 from the germline V gene are WSHSY and SAAADI. The CDR3 runs to 14 residues. CDR3 nucleotides: TGCGCCAGCAGTGAAGATATTACTTTCGCTGAAGCTTTCTTT. As protein: CASSEDITFAEAFF.

The gene calls are TRBV30 and TRBJ1-2; TRBD1 matches 7 bases. V lost 0 bases to trimming and J lost 8 bases; unmatched junction nucleotides: 18. This CDR3 spans 17 amino acids. CDR1 and CDR2 from the germline V gene are GTSNPN and SVGIG (reference sequence). CDR3 region: CAWSVSPGTEKKEGYTF. The DNA of the CDR3 is TGTGCCTGGAGTGTATCCCCTGGGACAGAAAAAAAGGAGGGCTACACCTTC.

The rearrangement links TRBV30 to TRBJ1-1; weak D call: TRBD1 (5 bases). V dropped 5 bases and J dropped 2 bases, with 12 bases sitting between them. The CDR3 runs 13 residues. Germline V lookup: CDR1 GTSNPN, CDR2 SVGIG (reference sequence). Here the CDR3 reads CAWGLQGNTEAFF. The CDR3 DNA is TGTGCCTGGGGTCTTCAGGGAAACACTGAAGCTTTCTTT.

The chain combines TRBV6-5 with TRBJ2-7, with TRBD1 as a possible D gene (5 bases). This CDR3 region has 14 residues. Germline V lookup: CDR1 MNHEY, CDR2 SVGAGI. With 2 bases removed from V and 3 bases from J, the gap between germline ends came to 11 bases. The CDR3 nucleotides are TGTGCCAGCAGTTACATGGGGCAAGGCTACGAGCAGTACTTC. Translated, it gives CASSYMGQGYEQYF.

The chain combines TRBV6-6 with TRBJ2-6; D may match TRBD1 or TRBD2 (5 bases each). Germline V gene sequence: CDR1 MNHNY, CDR2 SVGAGI (reference sequence). Trimming left V 2 bases short and J 0 bases short, with 8 bases between. The CDR3 runs to 16 residues. Written as DNA, the CDR3 is TGTGCCAGCAGTTACCCGGGACCCTCTGGGGCCAACGTCCTGACTTTC. This sequence encodes CASSYPGPSGANVLTF.

The rearrangement joins TRBV10-3 to TRBJ2-3; D uncertain. CDR1 and CDR2 from the germline V gene are ENHRY and SYGVKD. This CDR3 is built from 12 residues. V gave up 6 bases and J gave up 7 bases, with 11 bases separating them. CDR3 sequence (DNA): TGTGCCATCAGCCCTACAGAAAATACGCAGTATTTT. Translating it yields CAISPTENTQYF.

This clone occurred once. V usage is TRBV30 and J usage is TRBJ1-1; weak D call: TRBD1 (5 bases). V lost 0 bases, J lost 1 base, and 15 bases lay in between. Germline CDR1 and CDR2: GTSNPN and SVGIG (reference sequence). The CDR3 is made up of 16 amino acids. CDR3 nucleotide sequence: TGTGCCTGGAGTGTACAGCTGAGGGGAAAGAACACTGAAGCTTTCTTT. This gives the protein CAWSVQLRGKNTEAFF.

CDR3 sequence reads: CASSEYGGTRGIGGYTF. Here the CDR3 DNA reads TGTGCCAGCAGTGAATATGGAGGGACACGGGGGATTGGAGGCTACACCTTC. The chain is built from TRBV25-1 and TRBJ1-2; maybe TRBD1 (6 bases). V was cut by 0 bases and J by 8 bases, with 22 bases left in between. CDR1 and CDR2 (germline): MGHDK, SYGVNS. The CDR3 is 17 residues long.

The chain has TRBV2 and TRBJ1-6, with D unresolved. The CDR3 consists of 13 residues. The V end lost 6 bases, the J end lost 6 bases, and 9 bases lay between the germline ends. In germline, CDR1 is SNHLY, CDR2 FYNNEI. Written as DNA, the CDR3 is TGTGCCAGCAGCGGCGAGGCTAATTCACCCCTCCACTTT. Translating gives CASSGEANSPLHF.

This chain joins TRBV6-5 and TRBJ2-3, with TRBD2 identical over 7 bases. The CDR3 runs 14 residues. Trimming removed 6 bases from V and 3 bases from J; junction bases left unmatched: 6. Germline assignment: CDR1 MNHEY and CDR2 SVGAGI. This chain's CDR3 is CASRLAGDTDTQYF. In DNA form, the CDR3 reads TGTGCCAGCAGGCTGGCGGGGGATACAGATACGCAGTATTTT.

This clone appeared a few times. This chain uses TRBV23-1 with TRBJ2-3; D possibly uses TRBD1 or TRBD2 (5 bases each). TRBV23-1 carries the ORF label, with uncertain function. Trimming stripped 4 bases from V and 0 bases from J, with 20 bases between. The CDR3 covers 18 residues. CDR3 residues: CASSRPAGIRTSTDTQYF. Here the CDR3 DNA reads TGCGCCAGCAGTCGGCCCGCGGGCATTCGGACAAGCACAGATACGCAGTATTTT.

Only one count was recorded for this clone. The gene calls are TRBV4-2 and TRBJ2-5, with 14 nucleotides matching TRBD2. Germline V gives CDR1 LGHNA, CDR2 YNFKEQ. CDR3 length: 15 amino acids. Unmatched junction bases numbered 0, after V lost 3 bases and J lost 3 bases. The chain's CDR3 is CASSQGLAGEETQYF. The CDR3 nucleotides read TGTGCCAGCAGCCAGGGACTAGCGGGGGAAGAGACCCAGTACTTC.

Concerning this clone: Since the CDR3 does not end with the conserved phenylalanine or tryptophan, this likely comes from a read error. The limits of the CDR3 on the DNA are not certain, so only TCRdb's listed CDR3 is given. The V call is TRBV29-1, the J call TRBJ1-6; the tabulated D call, TRBD1, remains unverified against the DNA. Termini included, the CDR3 measures 10 amino acids. Germline lookup yields CDR1 SQVTM and CDR2 ANQGSEA. CDR3 amino acids: CSVEPPQGTV.

This chain uses TRBV9 with TRBJ1-2; D remains ambiguous. The CDR3 is made up of 14 amino acids. V lost 4 bases and J lost 3, with 13 bases in between. The germline gives CDR1 SGDLS, CDR2 YYNGEE. The CDR3 sequence: CASSSPSGYYGYTF. DNA for the CDR3: TGTGCCAGCAGCTCTCCCTCAGGATACTATGGCTACACCTTC. Based on the CDR3 plus reference TRBV9 and TRBJ1-2, the full variable domain is DSGVTQTPKHLITATGQRVTLRCSPRSGDLSVYWYQQSLDQGLQFLIQYYNGEERAKGNILERFSAQQFPDLHSELNLSSLELGDSALYFCASSSPSGYYGYTFGSGTRLTVV.

The V gene is TRBV30, the J gene TRBJ2-2; D is unclear. This CDR3 region has 13 residues. CDR1 and CDR2 (germline): GTSNPN, SVGIG (reference sequence). V dropped 0 bases and J dropped 5 bases, with 7 bases sitting between them. CDR3 sequence: CAWSVEMTGELFF. The CDR3 DNA follows: TGTGCCTGGAGTGTCGAGATGACCGGGGAGCTGTTTTTT.

This clone has just one count. The chain links TRBV23-1 to TRBJ2-5; no reliable D call. TRBV23-1 is designated an ORF whose function remains uncertain. The CDR3 contains 18 residues. With 6 bases removed from V and 2 bases from J, the gap between germline ends came to 25 bases. This CDR3 reads CASSPPYPPAVPQETQYF. CDR3 coding DNA: TGCGCCAGCAGCCCACCTTATCCCCCTGCTGTCCCGCAAGAGACCCAGTACTTC.

This clone appeared a few times. The chain uses TRBV7-6 and TRBJ2-7, with 7 bases identical to TRBD1. After removal of 5 bases from V and 1 base from J, the junction contained 11 bases not matched to a gene. The CDR3 is 16 amino acids. Germline V lookup: CDR1 SGHVS, CDR2 FNYEAQ. The CDR3 nucleotides read TGTGCCAGCAGCCCCCAACAGGGGACCTTTTCCTACGAGCAGTACTTC. Translation: CASSPQQGTFSYEQYF.

The V gene is TRBV27, the J gene TRBJ1-1; D is perhaps TRBD1 (6 bases). The germline gives CDR1 MNHEY, CDR2 SMNVEV (reference sequence). The CDR3 runs to 11 residues. V was shortened by 8 bases and J by 7 bases, with 11 bases between the two germline ends. The CDR3 reads CASGTTIEAFF. The CDR3 DNA is TGTGCCAGCGGGACAACGATTGAAGCTTTCTTT.

The J gene is TRBJ2-5, the V gene TRBV27; tentative D call: TRBD1 (5 bases). Germline V gene sequence: CDR1 MNHEY, CDR2 SMNVEV (reference sequence). This CDR3 is 13 amino acids long. V gave up 5 bases and J gave up 0 bases, with 7 bases separating them. The CDR3 bases are TGTGCCAGCAGTGGGGCAGACCAAGAGACCCAGTACTTC. Amino acid sequence: CASSGADQETQYF.

The chain employs TRBV12-5 and TRBJ2-6; D may be TRBD2 (5 bases). The length of the CDR3 is 17 residues. The germline V gene encodes CDR1 LGHNT and CDR2 FRNRAP. Deletions cut 1 base from V and 2 bases from J, with 12 bases between. The CDR3: CASGLEPGGTGANVLTF. The CDR3, as DNA: TGTGCTAGTGGTTTGGAACCTGGAGGTACTGGGGCCAACGTCCTGACTTTC.

This clone was recorded a few times. The rearrangement joins TRBV9 to TRBJ2-3; D ambiguous. This CDR3 comprises 17 residues. Germline V lookup: CDR1 SGDLS, CDR2 YYNGEE. Trimming removed 0 bases from V and 3 bases from J, with 17 bases in between. CDR3 sequence: CASSVGTAVGRTDTQYF. CDR3 coding DNA: TGTGCCAGCAGCGTAGGTACGGCGGTAGGTCGGACAGATACGCAGTATTTT.

This chain joins TRBV30 and TRBJ2-3; possibly TRBD2 for D (5 bases). Germline V gene data show CDR1 as GTSNPN and CDR2 as SVGIG (reference sequence). Trimming cost V 0 bases and J 1 base, with 14 bases left between them. This CDR3 is 16 amino acids long. The chain's CDR3 is CAWSVLFLAGTDTQYF. CDR3 coding DNA: TGTGCCTGGAGTGTACTATTCCTAGCAGGCACAGATACGCAGTATTTT.

V usage is TRBV15 and J usage is TRBJ1-2, with D unresolved. This CDR3 contains 14 residues. Germline values: CDR1 LNHNV, CDR2 YYDKDF (reference sequence). V dropped 1 base and J dropped 4 bases, with 10 bases sitting between them. This CDR3 reads CATSRGTSTYGYTF. CDR3 sequence (DNA): TGTGCCACCAGCAGAGGCACTTCCACCTATGGCTACACCTTC.

The chain employs TRBV6-5 and TRBJ1-6; weak D call: TRBD1 (5 bases). Trimming removed 7 bases at V and 7 bases at J, with 14 bases between. This CDR3 is built from 14 residues. Looked up from germline, CDR1 is MNHEY and CDR2 is SVGAGI. The CDR3 sequence is CASTLGTENSPLHF. CDR3 nucleotide sequence: TGTGCCAGCACCCTCGGGACCGAGAATTCACCCCTCCACTTT.

This clone showed up just a few times. The rearrangement links TRBV29-1 to TRBJ2-7; no definite D call. The CDR3 consists of 14 residues. Germline V gene lookup returns CDR1 SQVTM and CDR2 ANQGSEA. V lost 3 bases and J 3 bases, leaving 15 bases between the germline ends. For the CDR3, the DNA is TGCAGCGTTGAGGCTGGTTGGCCCAGCTACGAGCAGTACTTC. Translating gives CSVEAGWPSYEQYF.

This clone was recorded a few times. CDR3 residues: CASSTRWGGAGMNEQFF. The CDR3, as DNA: TGTGCCAGCAGTACCCGGTGGGGGGGGGCTGGTATGAATGAGCAGTTCTTC. The chain employs TRBV27 and TRBJ2-1; D might be TRBD2 (7 bases). Germline lookup yields CDR1 MNHEY and CDR2 SMNVEV (reference sequence). The CDR3 is 17 residues long. Trimming shortened V by 5 bases and J by 7 bases, and 24 bases separated the two germline ends.

This clone turned up a few times. The J gene is TRBJ2-7, the V gene TRBV2; possibly TRBD1 for D (6 bases). This CDR3 is built from 12 residues. Germline values: CDR1 SNHLY, CDR2 FYNNEI. The V gene lost 7 bases and the J gene lost 4 bases, with 11 bases spanning the gap. The CDR3 coding sequence is TGTGCCAGCAACGACAGGTTTTACGAGCAGTACTTC. Its protein product is CASNDRFYEQYF.

V and J are TRBV6-1 and TRBJ2-5, with D unresolved. V lost 6 bases and J lost 2, with 13 bases in between. Germline V CDR1 and CDR2: MNHNS, SASEGT. The CDR3 covers 14 residues. In nucleotides, the CDR3 is TGTGCCAGCAGCCCCCGTGACCCTCAAGAGACCCAGTACTTC. Its translation is CASSPRDPQETQYF.